A single sample is the source of the 8 T cell receptor beta chains below, sequenced in a study of Tregs in tolerant kidney transplant recipients. TCRdb keeps only in-frame clones here, not all; method: immunoSEQ multiplex PCR. The sample records 60,000 to 65,000 clones, nearly 98% being singletons. This specimen was Tregs from blood, taken before the transplant. Receptors originate from a human donor who received a combined kidney and bone marrow transplant.

The chain combines TRBV5-6 with TRBJ1-3; tentatively, D is TRBD1 (6 bases). The V end lost 2 bases, the J end lost 1 base, and 10 bases lay between the germline ends. This CDR3 contains 15 residues. The germline CDR1 and CDR2 sequences are SGHDT and YYEEEE. CDR3 bases: TGTGCCAGCAGCTTAGGGGGTTTATCTGGAAACACCATATATTTT. Translated, it gives CASSLGGLSGNTIYF.

This chain uses TRBV15 with TRBJ2-2, with 7 bases lining up with TRBD1. Germline trimming cut 8 bases from V and 1 base from J; bases unmatched to any gene: 4. CDR1 LNHNV and CDR2 YYDKDF come from the germline V gene (reference sequence). This CDR3 region has 14 residues. CDR3 sequence: CATADRKNTGELFF. In DNA form, the CDR3 reads TGTGCCACCGCGGACAGGAAGAACACCGGGGAGCTGTTTTTT.

The chain uses TRBV7-2 and TRBJ1-2; 9 nucleotides line up with TRBD1. Germline V lookup: CDR1 SGHTA, CDR2 FQGNSA. J gave up 2 bases and V 5 bases, and 9 bases lay outside the gene matches. This CDR3 region has 16 residues. This chain's CDR3 is CASSRTGGAVNYGYTF. The DNA of the CDR3 is TGTGCCAGCAGCAGAACAGGGGGCGCGGTAAACTATGGCTACACCTTC. Full variable domain (missing parts from reference TRBV7-2 and TRBJ1-2): GAGVSQSPSNKVTEKGKDVELRCDPISGHTALYWYRQSLGQGLEFLIYFQGNSAPDKSGLPSDRFSAERTGGSVSTLTIQRTQQEDSAVYLCASSRTGGAVNYGYTFGSGTRLTVV.

This rearrangement joins TRBV7-9 to TRBJ1-2; D call uncertain. V was shortened by 1 base and J by 6 bases, with 9 bases between the two germline ends. CDR1 and CDR2 (germline): SEHNR, FQNEAQ (reference sequence). The CDR3 loop spans 13 amino acids. CDR3 protein: CASSLGPLDGYTF. In nucleotides, the CDR3 is TGTGCCAGCAGCTTAGGGCCCCTGGATGGCTACACCTTC.

The chain employs TRBV2 and TRBJ2-7; weak D call: TRBD2 (5 bases). This CDR3 spans 16 amino acids. V lost 4 bases, J lost 0 bases, and 16 bases lay in between. Germline V lookup: CDR1 SNHLY, CDR2 FYNNEI. The CDR3 protein is CASSARGGGISYEQYF. As DNA, the CDR3 is TGTGCCAGCAGTGCCCGCGGAGGCGGAATCTCCTACGAGCAGTACTTC.

The rearrangement links TRBV6-6 to TRBJ1-2; 8 bases match TRBD1. Germline V CDR1 and CDR2: MNHNY, SVGAGI (reference sequence). Trimming cost V 2 bases and J 2 bases; bases outside gene matches: 1. The CDR3 is 14 residues long. CDR3 amino acids: CASSYTGGNYGYTF. The CDR3 DNA reads TGTGCCAGCAGTTACACAGGGGGGAACTATGGCTACACCTTC.

The V gene is TRBV6-1, the J gene TRBJ1-1; D is unresolved. The CDR3 runs to 14 residues. Trimming pared 1 base from V and 0 bases from J, leaving 6 bases between. Germline CDR1 MNHNS, CDR2 SASEGT. The CDR3 DNA reads as TGTGCCAGCAGTGAAGTTGGAGTGAACACTGAAGCTTTCTTT. It specifies CASSEVGVNTEAFF.

This CDR3 reads CASRSSGDNEQFF. For the CDR3, the DNA is TGTGCCAGCAGATCTAGCGGGGATAATGAGCAGTTCTTC. The chain links TRBV27 to TRBJ2-1, with TRBD2 matching over 9 bases. The CDR3 covers 13 residues. The germline V gene has CDR1 MNHEY and CDR2 SMNVEV (reference sequence). V lost 6 bases to trimming and J lost 7 bases; unmatched junction nucleotides: 4.